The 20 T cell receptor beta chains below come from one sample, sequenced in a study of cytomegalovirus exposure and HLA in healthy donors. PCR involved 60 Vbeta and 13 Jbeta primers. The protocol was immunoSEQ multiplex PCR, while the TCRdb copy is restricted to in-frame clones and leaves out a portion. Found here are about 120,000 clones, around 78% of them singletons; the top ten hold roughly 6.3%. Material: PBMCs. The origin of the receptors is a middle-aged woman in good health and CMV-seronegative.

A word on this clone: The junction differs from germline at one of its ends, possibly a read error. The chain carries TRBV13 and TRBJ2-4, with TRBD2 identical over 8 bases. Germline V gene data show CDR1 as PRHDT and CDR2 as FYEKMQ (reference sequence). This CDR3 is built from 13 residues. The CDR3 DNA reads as TGTGCCAGCGGACTAGCAGCCAAAAACAGTCAGTACTTC. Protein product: CASGLAAKNSQYF.

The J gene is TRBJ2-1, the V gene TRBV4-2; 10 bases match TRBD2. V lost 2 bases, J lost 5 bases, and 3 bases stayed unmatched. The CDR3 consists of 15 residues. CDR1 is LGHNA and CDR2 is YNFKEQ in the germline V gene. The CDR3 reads CASSQTSGANNEQFF. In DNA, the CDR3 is TGTGCCAGCAGCCAAACTAGCGGGGCCAACAATGAGCAGTTCTTC.

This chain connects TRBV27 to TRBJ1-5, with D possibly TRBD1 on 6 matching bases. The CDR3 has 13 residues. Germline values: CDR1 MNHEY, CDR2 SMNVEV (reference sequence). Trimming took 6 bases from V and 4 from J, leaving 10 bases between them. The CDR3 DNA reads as TGTGCCAGCAGACAGGGACCGAATCAGCCCCAGCATTTT. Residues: CASRQGPNQPQHF.

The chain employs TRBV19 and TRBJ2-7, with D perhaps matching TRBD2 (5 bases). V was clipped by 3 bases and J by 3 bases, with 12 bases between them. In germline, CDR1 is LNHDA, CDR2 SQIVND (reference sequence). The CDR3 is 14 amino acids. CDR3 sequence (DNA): TGTGCCAGTAGTATTTCTCGGGATAGCTACGAGCAGTACTTC. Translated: CASSISRDSYEQYF.

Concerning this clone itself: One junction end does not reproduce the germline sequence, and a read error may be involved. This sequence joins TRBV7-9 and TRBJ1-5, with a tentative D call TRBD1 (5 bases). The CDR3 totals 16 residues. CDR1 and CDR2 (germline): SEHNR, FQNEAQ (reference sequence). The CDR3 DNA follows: TGTTCCAGCAGCCCCTCGGGGGTGGGTAGCAATCAGCCCCAGCATTTT. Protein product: CSSSPSGVGSNQPQHF.

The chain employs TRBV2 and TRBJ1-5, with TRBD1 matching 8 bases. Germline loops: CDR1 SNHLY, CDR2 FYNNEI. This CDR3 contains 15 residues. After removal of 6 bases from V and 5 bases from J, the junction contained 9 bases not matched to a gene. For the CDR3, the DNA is TGTGCCAGCAGGAGACAGGGGCACAACTATCAGCCCCAGCATTTT. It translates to CASRRQGHNYQPQHF.

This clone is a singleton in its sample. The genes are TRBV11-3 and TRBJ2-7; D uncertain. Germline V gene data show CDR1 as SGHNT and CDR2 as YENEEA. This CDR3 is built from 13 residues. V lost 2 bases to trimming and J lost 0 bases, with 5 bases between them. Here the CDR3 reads CASSLFSSYEQYF. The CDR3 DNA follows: TGTGCCAGCAGCTTATTCAGCTCCTACGAGCAGTACTTC. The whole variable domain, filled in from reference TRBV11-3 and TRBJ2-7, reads EAGVVQSPRYKIIEKKQPVAFWCNPISGHNTLYWYLQNLGQGPELLIRYENEEAVDDSQLPKDRFSAERLKGVDSTLKIQPAELGDSAVYLCASSLFSSYEQYFGPGTRLTVT.

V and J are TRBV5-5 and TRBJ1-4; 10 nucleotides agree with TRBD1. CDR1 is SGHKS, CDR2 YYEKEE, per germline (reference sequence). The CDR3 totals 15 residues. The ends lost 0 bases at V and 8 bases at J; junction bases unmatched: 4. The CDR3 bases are TGTGCCAGCAGCTTGGGGGGGACAGGGGACGAAAAACTGTTTTTT. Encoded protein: CASSLGGTGDEKLFF.

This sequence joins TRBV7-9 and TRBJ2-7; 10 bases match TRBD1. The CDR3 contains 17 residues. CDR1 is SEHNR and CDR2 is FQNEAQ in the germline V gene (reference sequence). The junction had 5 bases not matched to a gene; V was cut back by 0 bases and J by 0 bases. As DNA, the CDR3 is TGTGCCAGCAGCTTAGCTCCGGGACAGGGGCCCTCCTACGAGCAGTACTTC. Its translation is CASSLAPGQGPSYEQYF.

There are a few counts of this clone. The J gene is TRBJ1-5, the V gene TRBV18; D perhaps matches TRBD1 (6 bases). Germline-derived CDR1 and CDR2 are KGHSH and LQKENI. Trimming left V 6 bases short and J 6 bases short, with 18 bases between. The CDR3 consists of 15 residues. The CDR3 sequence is CASSIFQGLGQPQHF. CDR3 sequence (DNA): TGTGCCAGCTCCATATTCCAGGGGTTAGGTCAGCCCCAGCATTTT. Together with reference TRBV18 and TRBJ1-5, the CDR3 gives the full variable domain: NAGVMQNPRHLVRRRGQEARLRCSPMKGHSHVYWYRQLPEEGLKFMVYLQKENIIDESGMPKERFSAEFPKEGPSILRIQQVVRGDSAAYFCASSIFQGLGQPQHFGDGTRLSIL.

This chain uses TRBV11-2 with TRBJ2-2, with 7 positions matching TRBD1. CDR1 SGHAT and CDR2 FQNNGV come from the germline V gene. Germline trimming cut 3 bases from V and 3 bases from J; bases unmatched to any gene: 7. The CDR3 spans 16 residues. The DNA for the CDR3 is TGTGCCAGCAGCTTCCCTGACAGGGTCTACACCGGGGAGCTGTTTTTT. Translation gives CASSFPDRVYTGELFF.

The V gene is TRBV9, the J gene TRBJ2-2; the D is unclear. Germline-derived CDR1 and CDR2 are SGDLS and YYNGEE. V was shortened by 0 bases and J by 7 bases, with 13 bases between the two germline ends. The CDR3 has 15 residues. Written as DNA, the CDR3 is TGTGCCAGCAGCGTAGGCGCTATTTCGATCGGGGAGCTGTTTTTT. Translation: CASSVGAISIGELFF. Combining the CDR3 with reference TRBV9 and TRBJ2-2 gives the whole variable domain DSGVTQTPKHLITATGQRVTLRCSPRSGDLSVYWYQQSLDQGLQFLIQYYNGEERAKGNILERFSAQQFPDLHSELNLSSLELGDSALYFCASSVGAISIGELFFGEGSRLTVL.

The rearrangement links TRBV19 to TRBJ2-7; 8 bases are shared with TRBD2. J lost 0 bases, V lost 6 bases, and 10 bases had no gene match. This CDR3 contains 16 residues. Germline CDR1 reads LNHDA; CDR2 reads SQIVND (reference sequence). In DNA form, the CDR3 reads TGTGCCAGTAGCGGGGGGGTAGCGCCAAACTCCTACGAGCAGTACTTC. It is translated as CASSGGVAPNSYEQYF.

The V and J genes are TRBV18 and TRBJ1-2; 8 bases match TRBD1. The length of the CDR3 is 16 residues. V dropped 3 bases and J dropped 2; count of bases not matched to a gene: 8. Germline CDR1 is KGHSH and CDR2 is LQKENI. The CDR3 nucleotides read TGTGCCAGCTCACCCTGGACAGGGTCGGTGAACTATGGCTACACCTTC. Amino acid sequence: CASSPWTGSVNYGYTF.

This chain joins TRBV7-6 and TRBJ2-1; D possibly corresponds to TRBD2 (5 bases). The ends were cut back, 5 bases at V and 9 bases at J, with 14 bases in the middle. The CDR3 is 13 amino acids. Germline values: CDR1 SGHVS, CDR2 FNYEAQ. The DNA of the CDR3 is TGTGCCAGCAGCCACGAGAGGGAGTCTGAGCAGTTCTTC. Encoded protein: CASSHERESEQFF.

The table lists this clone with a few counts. CDR3 amino acids: CASSSNGRGLIQETQYF. The CDR3 DNA reads TGTGCCAGCAGCTCAAATGGACGGGGACTAATACAAGAGACCCAGTACTTC. The chain links TRBV7-2 to TRBJ2-5, with 7 positions matching TRBD2. Germline values: CDR1 SGHTA, CDR2 FQGNSA. The CDR3 is 17 residues long. Trimming removed 4 bases from V and 2 bases from J; junction bases left unmatched: 13.

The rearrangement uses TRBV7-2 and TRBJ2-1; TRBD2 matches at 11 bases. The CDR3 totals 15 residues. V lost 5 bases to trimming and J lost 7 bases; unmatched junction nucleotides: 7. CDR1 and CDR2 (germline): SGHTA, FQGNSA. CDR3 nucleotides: TGTGCCAGCAGCACCACTAGCGGGAGTGGTAATGAGCAGTTCTTC. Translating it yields CASSTTSGSGNEQFF.

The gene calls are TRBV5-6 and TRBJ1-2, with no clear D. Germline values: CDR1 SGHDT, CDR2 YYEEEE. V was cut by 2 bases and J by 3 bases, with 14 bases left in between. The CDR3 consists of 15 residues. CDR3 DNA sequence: TGTGCCAGCAGCTTAAGGAGGTCCCCTGACTATGGCTACACCTTC. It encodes CASSLRRSPDYGYTF.

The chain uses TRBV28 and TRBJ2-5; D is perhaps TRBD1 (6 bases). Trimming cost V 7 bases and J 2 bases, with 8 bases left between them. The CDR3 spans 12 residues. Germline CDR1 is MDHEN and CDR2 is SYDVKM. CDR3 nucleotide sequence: TGTGCCAGCACCGGACAGCAAGAGACCCAGTACTTC. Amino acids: CASTGQQETQYF.

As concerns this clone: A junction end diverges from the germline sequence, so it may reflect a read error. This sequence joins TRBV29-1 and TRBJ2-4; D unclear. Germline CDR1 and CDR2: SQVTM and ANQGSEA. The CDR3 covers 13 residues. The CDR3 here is CSVEAYAKNSQYF. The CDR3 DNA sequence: TGCAGCGTTGAGGCCTACGCCAAAAACAGTCAGTACTTC.